This TCR beta chain emerged from a study of immune characterization of retroperitoneal liposarcoma. TCRdb reanalysed the PCR reads using MiXCR and keeps one entry per CDR3 protein. Of approximately 7,100 distinct CDR3 sequences listed, about 29% are singletons. V was pared by 0 bases and J by 2 bases, with 5 bases between. The CDR3 contains 13 residues. The germline gives CDR1 MNHEY, CDR2 SVGAGI. This clonotype has ten or more counts. The clonotype was recovered from a female donor with retroperitoneal liposarcoma. V gene TRBV6-5 combines with J gene TRBJ2-7, with D possibly being TRBD1 (5 bases). Sequencing was done on a sample of tumor tissue. In nucleotides, the CDR3 is TGTGCCAGCAGTTACTCAGGGGCCTACGAGCAGTACTTC. As protein: CASSYSGAYEQYF.